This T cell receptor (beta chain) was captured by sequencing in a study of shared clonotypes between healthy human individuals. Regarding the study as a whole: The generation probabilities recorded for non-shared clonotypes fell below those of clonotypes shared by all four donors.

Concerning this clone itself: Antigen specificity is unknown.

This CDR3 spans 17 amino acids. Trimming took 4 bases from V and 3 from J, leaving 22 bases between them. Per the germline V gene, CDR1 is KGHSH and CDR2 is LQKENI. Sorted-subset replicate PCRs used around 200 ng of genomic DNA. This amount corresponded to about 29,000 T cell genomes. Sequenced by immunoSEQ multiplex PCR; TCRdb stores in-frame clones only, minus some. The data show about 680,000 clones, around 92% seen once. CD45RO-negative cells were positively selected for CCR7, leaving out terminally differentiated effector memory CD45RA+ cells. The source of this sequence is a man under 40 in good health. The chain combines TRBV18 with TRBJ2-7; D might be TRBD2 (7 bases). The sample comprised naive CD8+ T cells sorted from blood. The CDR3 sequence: CASSHAWGGEGFYEQYF. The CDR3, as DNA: TGTGCCAGCTCACACGCCTGGGGGGGCGAGGGATTCTACGAGCAGTACTTC.